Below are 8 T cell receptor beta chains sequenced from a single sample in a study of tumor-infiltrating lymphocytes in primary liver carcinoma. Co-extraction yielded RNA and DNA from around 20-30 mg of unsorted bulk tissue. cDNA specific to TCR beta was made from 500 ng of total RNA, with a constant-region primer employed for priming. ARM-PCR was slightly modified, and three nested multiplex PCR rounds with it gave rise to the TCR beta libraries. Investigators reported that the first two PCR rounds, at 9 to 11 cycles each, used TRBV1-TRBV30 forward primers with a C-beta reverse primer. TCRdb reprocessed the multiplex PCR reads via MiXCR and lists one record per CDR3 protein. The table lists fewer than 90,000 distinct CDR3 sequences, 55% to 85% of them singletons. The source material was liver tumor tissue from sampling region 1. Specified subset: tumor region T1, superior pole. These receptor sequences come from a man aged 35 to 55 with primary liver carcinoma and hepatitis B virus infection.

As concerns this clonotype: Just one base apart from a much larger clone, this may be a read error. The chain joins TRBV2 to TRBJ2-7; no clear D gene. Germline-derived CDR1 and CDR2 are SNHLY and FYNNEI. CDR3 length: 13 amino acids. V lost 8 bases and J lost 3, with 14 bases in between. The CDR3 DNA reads TGTGCCAGCGAGGAGACAAATGTCTACGAGCAGTACTTC. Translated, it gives CASEETNVYEQYF.

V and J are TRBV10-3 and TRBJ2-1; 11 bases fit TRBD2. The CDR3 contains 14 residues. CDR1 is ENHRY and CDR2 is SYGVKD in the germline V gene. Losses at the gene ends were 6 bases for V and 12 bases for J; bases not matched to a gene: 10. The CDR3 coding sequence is TGTGCCATCAGGGTGACTAGCGGGACCCCATGGCAGTTCTTC. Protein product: CAIRVTSGTPWQFF.

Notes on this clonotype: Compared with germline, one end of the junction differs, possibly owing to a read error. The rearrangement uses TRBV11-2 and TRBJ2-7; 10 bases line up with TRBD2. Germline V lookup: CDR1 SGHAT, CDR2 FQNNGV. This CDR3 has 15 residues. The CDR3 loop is CARSLGGTSVREQYF. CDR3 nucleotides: TGTGCCAGGAGCTTGGGGGGGACTAGCGTTCGTGAGCAGTACTTC.

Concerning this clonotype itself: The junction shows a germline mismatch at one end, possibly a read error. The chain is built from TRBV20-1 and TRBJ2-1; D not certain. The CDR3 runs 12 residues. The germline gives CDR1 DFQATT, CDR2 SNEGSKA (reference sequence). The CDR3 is CSARVTPNGQFF. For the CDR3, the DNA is TGCAGTGCTAGAGTGACCCCCAATGGGCAGTTCTTC.

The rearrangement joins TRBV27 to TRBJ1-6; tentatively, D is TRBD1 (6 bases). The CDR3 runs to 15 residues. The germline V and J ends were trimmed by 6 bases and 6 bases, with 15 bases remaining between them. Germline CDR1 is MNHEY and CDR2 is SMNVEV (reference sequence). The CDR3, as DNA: TGTGCCAGCAGCCCCAGGGGACCCGGTAATTCACCCCTCCACTTT. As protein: CASSPRGPGNSPLHF.

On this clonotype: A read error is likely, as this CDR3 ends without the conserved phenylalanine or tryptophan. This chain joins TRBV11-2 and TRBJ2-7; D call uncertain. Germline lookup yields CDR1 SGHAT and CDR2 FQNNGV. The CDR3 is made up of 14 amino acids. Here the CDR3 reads CASSLTYGAYEQYS. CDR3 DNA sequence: TGTGCTAGCAGCTTAACCTACGGAGCCTACGAGCAGTACTCC.

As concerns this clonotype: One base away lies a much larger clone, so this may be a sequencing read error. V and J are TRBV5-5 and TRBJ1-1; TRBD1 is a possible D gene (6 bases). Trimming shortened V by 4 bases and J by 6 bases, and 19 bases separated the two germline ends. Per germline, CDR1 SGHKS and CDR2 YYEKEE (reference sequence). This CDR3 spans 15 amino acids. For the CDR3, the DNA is TGTGCCAGCAGCCGGGGCGGGGGGCACGGGGCTGAAGCTTTCTTT. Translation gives CASSRGGGHGAEAFF.

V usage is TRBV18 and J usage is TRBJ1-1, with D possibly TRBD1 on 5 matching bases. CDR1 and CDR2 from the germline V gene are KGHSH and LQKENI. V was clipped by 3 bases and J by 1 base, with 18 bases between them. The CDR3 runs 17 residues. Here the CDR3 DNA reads TGTGCCAGCTCACCTATTATAGGGACCCAGGGGAACACTGAAGCTTTCTTT. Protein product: CASSPIIGTQGNTEAFF.